The next 10 T cell receptor beta chains were all read from a single sample in a study of beta chain features in type 1 diabetes. Expressed TCRB transcripts got sequenced, as all isolated RNA was reverse transcribed. Assay: immunoSEQ multiplex PCR; the TCRdb copy retains only in-frame clones and omits some. The sample holds 400,000 to 500,000 clones, 11% to 15% seen once. Specimen: naive CD4+ T cells from blood. These receptors originate from a man aged 25-40 years in good health.

This clone has just a few counts. This chain links TRBV27 with TRBJ2-3; a possible D gene is TRBD1 (7 bases). Trimming shortened V by 1 base and J by 9 bases, and 11 bases separated the two germline ends. The CDR3 is 13 residues long. Looked up from germline, CDR1 is MNHEY and CDR2 is SMNVEV (reference sequence). Here the CDR3 DNA reads TGTGCCAGCAGTTTATTCAGGGGGGAAACGCAGTATTTT. Translating it yields CASSLFRGETQYF.

This clone has a handful of counts. This chain uses TRBV7-9 with TRBJ1-2; D gene unclear. The germline V and J ends were trimmed by 0 bases and 7 bases, with 9 bases remaining between them. This CDR3 has 13 amino acids. Germline V gives CDR1 SEHNR, CDR2 FQNEAQ (reference sequence). The CDR3: CASSLATPGGYTF. The CDR3 region has the DNA TGTGCCAGCAGCTTAGCCACACCGGGTGGCTACACCTTC.

J is TRBJ2-1 and V is TRBV6-5; possible D gene TRBD1, 6 bases. Germline CDR1 is MNHEY and CDR2 is SVGAGI. V dropped 6 bases and J dropped 8 bases, with 20 bases sitting between them. The CDR3 covers 15 residues. The CDR3 sequence: CASSLLGGSGDEQFF. The CDR3 bases are TGTGCCAGCAGCCTCTTAGGGGGAAGTGGGGATGAGCAGTTCTTC.

The chain links TRBV7-2 to TRBJ1-1; 7 bases fit TRBD1. Germline trimming cut 5 bases from V and 0 bases from J; bases unmatched to any gene: 3. The CDR3 has 14 amino acids. Germline CDR1 and CDR2: SGHTA and FQGNSA. CDR3 amino acids: CASSLGQLNTEAFF. CDR3 DNA: TGTGCCAGCAGCCTGGGACAGTTGAACACTGAAGCTTTCTTT.

This clone appeared a few times. The chain recombines TRBV19 with TRBJ1-5, with D hard to call. V lost 7 bases, J lost 3 bases, and 10 bases lay in between. The CDR3 loop spans 13 amino acids. The germline gives CDR1 LNHDA, CDR2 SQIVND (reference sequence). The CDR3 DNA is TGTGCCAGTACTTGGCAGCTCAATCAGCCCCAGCATTTT. This gives the protein CASTWQLNQPQHF.

The table lists this clone with a few counts. The CDR3 sequence: CASKVGTAEAYEQYF. CDR3 nucleotide sequence: TGTGCCAGCAAAGTGGGGACGGCCGAGGCCTACGAGCAGTACTTC. The V call is TRBV11-2, the J call TRBJ2-7; TRBD1 or TRBD2 may be the D gene (5 bases each). Germline CDR1 and CDR2: SGHAT and FQNNGV. With 7 bases removed from V and 2 bases from J, the gap between germline ends came to 18 bases. The CDR3 extends over 15 amino acids.

The sample holds a few counts of this clone. The chain carries TRBV7-9 and TRBJ1-2; unclear D gene. CDR1 SEHNR and CDR2 FQNEAQ come from the germline V gene (reference sequence). Trimming shortened V by 5 bases and J by 5 bases, and 15 bases separated the two germline ends. The CDR3 runs to 14 residues. CDR3 in amino acids: CASSPFIDGYGYTF. The CDR3 DNA reads as TGTGCCAGCAGCCCCTTTATAGACGGTTATGGCTACACCTTC.

This clone was counted between two and nine times. The rearrangement uses TRBV7-3 and TRBJ2-6; D may correspond to TRBD1 or TRBD2 (6 bases each). CDR1 SGHTA and CDR2 FQGTGA come from the germline V gene. CDR3 length: 18 amino acids. The V end was cut by 2 bases, the J end by 0 bases, with 14 bases between. CDR3 DNA: TGTGCCAGCAGCTTATGGGGGGCCCCGCTCTCTGGGGCCAACGTCCTGACTTTC. This translates into CASSLWGAPLSGANVLTF.

This clone has just a few counts. This specimen includes other DNA sequences encoding the same CDR3. This sequence joins TRBV4-3 and TRBJ2-5; D not certain. The length of the CDR3 is 13 residues. Germline values: CDR1 LGHNA, CDR2 YSLEER. The ends were cut back, 0 bases at V and 5 bases at J, with 7 bases in the middle. CDR3 loop: CASSQDPGETQYF. CDR3 nucleotide sequence: TGCGCCAGCAGCCAAGATCCCGGGGAGACCCAGTACTTC.

The chain recombines TRBV29-1 with TRBJ2-7; D gene unclear. Germline V gene sequence: CDR1 SQVTM, CDR2 ANQGSEA. The CDR3 loop spans 12 amino acids. V was clipped by 5 bases and J by 6 bases, with 14 bases between them. CDR3 sequence: CSVNGALLEQYV. The CDR3, as DNA: TGCAGCGTTAACGGAGCGCTCCTCGAGCAGTACGTC.